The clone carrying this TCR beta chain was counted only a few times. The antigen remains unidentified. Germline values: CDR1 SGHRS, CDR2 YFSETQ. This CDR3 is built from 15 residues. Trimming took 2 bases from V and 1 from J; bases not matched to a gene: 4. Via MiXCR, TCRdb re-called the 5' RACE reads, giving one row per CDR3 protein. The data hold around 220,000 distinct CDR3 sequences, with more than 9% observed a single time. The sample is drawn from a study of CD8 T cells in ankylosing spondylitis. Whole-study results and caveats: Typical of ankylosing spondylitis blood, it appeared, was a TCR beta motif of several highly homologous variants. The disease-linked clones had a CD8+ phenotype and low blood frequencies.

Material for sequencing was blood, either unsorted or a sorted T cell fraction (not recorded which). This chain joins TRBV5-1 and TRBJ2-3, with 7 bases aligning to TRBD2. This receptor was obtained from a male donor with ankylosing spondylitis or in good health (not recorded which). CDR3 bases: TGCGCCAGCAGCTTAAGCGGGGATCGCACAGATACGCAGTATTTT. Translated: CASSLSGDRTDTQYF.